These T cell receptor beta chains were read from a single sample in a study of T cell responses to AZD1222 COVID-19 vaccine. This table comes from immunoSEQ multiplex PCR, and its TCRdb copy is limited to in-frame clones, with some not included. Altogether 98,000 or so clones are present, just over 85% being singletons, with the ten largest covering around 3.2%. The sequences come from peripheral blood, collected on day 0 of AZD1222 vaccination. These receptors were taken from an adult in good health. The CDR3 runs from the conserved cysteine through the conserved F or W. A D gene is named only where the DNA matches it firmly. Part of the rows lack a size; the others show once, few, many or a class for expanded clones.

CDR3nt,CDR3aa,v_gene,abundance,j_gene,d_gene
TGTGCCAGCAGCCAAGCTTGGGGGGGAGGTAACTATGGCTACACCTTC,CASSQAWGGGNYGYTF,TRBV4-2,NA,TRBJ1-2,NA
TGTGCCAGCAGCGTAGAGGGTAAGGCCAATTCACCCCTCCACTTT,CASSVEGKANSPLHF,TRBV9,NA,TRBJ1-6,NA
TGTGCCAGCAGCTCAGGGTCTGGAAACACCATATATTTT,CASSSGSGNTIYF,TRBV7-2,few,TRBJ1-3,NA
TGTGCCAGCAGTCCGGAGGTAGGCACAAGGGGCTACACCTTC,CASSPEVGTRGYTF,TRBV7-2,NA,TRBJ1-2,NA
TGTGCCAGCAGCAGAGTCGAGGACACTGAAGCTTTCTTT,CASSRVEDTEAFF,TRBV11-3,NA,TRBJ1-1,NA
TGTGCCAGCTCACCCGGGACACCCCTCACCACAGATACGCAGTATTTT,CASSPGTPLTTDTQYF,TRBV18,NA,TRBJ2-3,NA
TGTGCCAGCAGTTTAAATGGTCAGGGGTTCTATGGCTACACCTTC,CASSLNGQGFYGYTF,TRBV28,NA,TRBJ1-2,NA
TGTGCCAGCAGACCCCCAGGGTACTCTGGAAACACCATATATTTT,CASRPPGYSGNTIYF,TRBV28,NA,TRBJ1-3,NA
TGCGCCAGCAGCCAGGAGGACTACACTGAAGCTTTCTTT,CASSQEDYTEAFF,TRBV4-1,NA,TRBJ1-1,NA
TGTGCCAGCAGACCCGACAGGGGTGGGGAAAAACTGTTTTTT,CASRPDRGGEKLFF,TRBV7-2,few,TRBJ1-4,TRBD1
TGTGCCAGCAGCTTGGCTAGGGACAGCATATATAGCAATCAGCCCCAGCATTTT,CASSLARDSIYSNQPQHF,TRBV5-6,few,TRBJ1-5,TRBD1
TGTGCCAGCAGCCCCCGACATAATTCACCCCTCCACTTT,CASSPRHNSPLHF,TRBV11-2,NA,TRBJ1-6,NA
TGTGCCAGCAGCTTAGCGGGTCAGGGGGCTAGCTACACCTTC,CASSLAGQGASYTF,TRBV5-4,NA,TRBJ1-2,TRBD1
TGTGCCAGCAGTTCCCCGACAGGGGAAGCTTTCTTT,CASSSPTGEAFF,TRBV6-5,once,TRBJ1-1,TRBD1
TGTGCCAGCAGCTTACTTGGACTAGCCGGGGAGACCCAGTACTTC,CASSLLGLAGETQYF,TRBV7-9,NA,TRBJ2-5,TRBD2
TGTGCCAGCAGTCCCGGGACCGGTCTTTTAGAGCAGTACTTC,CASSPGTGLLEQYF,TRBV25-1,few,TRBJ2-7,NA
TGTGCCAGCAGCAAGACCAGCAAGTACTTC,CASSKTSKYF,TRBV7-9,NA,TRBJ2-7,NA
TGTGCCACCAGCAGGGGAGGGACAGGAGGTAATCAGCCCCAGCATTTT,CATSRGGTGGNQPQHF,TRBV15,NA,TRBJ1-5,TRBD1
TGTGCCAGCAGCTTAGCCGGGCCCCAGCATTTT,CASSLAGPQHF,TRBV7-2,NA,TRBJ1-5,NA
TGTGCCAGCAGCACCCCCCCTAACACTGAAGCTTTCTTT,CASSTPPNTEAFF,TRBV7-3,NA,TRBJ1-1,NA